The T cell receptor (beta chain) described here comes from a study of Graves' ophthalmopathy and Graves' hyperthyroidism. Findings of the study overall: The blood repertoire also included most expanded thyroid clonotypes above 0.001 frequency. At roughly 67% sensitivity and 72.22% specificity, the model predicted progression of the ophthalmopathy.

This CDR3 contains 16 residues. Trimming took 3 bases from V and 3 from J; bases not matched to a gene: 7. The germline CDR1 and CDR2 sequences are SNHLY and FYNNEI. RNA transcripts yielded amplified TCR beta CDR3 regions. A first-round RT-PCR used HTBI primers, followed by a second-round multiplex PCR. TCRdb reanalysed the multiplex PCR reads using MiXCR and keeps one entry per CDR3 protein. The sample lists 600,000 to 700,000 distinct CDR3 sequences, just over 40% occurring once. Diagnosis was based on clinical symptoms, serum thyroxine, TRAb, thyroid ultrasound and orbital computed tomography. PBMCs were obtained from 8 to 10 ml of fresh peripheral blood. This clonotype was observed a few times. Its antigen is currently unknown.

Sequencing input: peripheral blood. V is TRBV2 and J is TRBJ2-1; TRBD1 aligns across 8 bases. This clonotype was obtained from an adult man with Graves' ophthalmopathy. CDR3: CASSDSRDRSYNEQFF. The CDR3 region has the DNA TGTGCCAGCAGTGATTCCCGGGACAGGAGCTACAATGAGCAGTTCTTC.